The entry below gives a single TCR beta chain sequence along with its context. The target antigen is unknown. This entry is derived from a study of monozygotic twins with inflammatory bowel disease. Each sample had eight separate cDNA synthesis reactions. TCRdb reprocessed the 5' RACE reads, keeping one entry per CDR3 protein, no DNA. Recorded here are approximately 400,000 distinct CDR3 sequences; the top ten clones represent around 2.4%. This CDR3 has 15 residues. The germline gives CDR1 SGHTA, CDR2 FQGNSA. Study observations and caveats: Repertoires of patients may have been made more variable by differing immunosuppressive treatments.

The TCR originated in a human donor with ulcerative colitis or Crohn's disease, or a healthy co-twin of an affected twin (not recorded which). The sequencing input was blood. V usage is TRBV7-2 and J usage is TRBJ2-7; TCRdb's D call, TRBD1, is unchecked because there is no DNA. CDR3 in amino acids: CASSPQGGGSYEQYF. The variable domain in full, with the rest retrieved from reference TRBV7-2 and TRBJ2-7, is GAGVSQSPSNKVTEKGKDVELRCDPISGHTALYWYRQSLGQGLEFLIYFQGNSAPDKSGLPSDRFSAERTGGSVSTLTIQRTQQEDSAVYLCASSPQGGGSYEQYFGPGTRLTVT.